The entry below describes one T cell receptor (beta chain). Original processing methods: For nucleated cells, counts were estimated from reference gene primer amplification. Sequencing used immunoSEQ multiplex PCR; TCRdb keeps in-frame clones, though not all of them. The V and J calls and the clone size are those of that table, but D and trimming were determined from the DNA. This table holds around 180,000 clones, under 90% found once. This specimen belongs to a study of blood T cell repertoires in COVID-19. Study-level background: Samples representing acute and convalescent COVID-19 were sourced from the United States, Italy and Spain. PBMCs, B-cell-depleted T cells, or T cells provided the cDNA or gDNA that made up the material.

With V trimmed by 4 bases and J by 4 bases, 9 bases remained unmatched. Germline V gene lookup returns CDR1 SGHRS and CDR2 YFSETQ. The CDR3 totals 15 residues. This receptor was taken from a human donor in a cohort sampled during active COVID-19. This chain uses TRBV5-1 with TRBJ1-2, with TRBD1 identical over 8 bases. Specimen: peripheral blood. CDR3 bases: TGCGCCAGCAGCCCCCGGACAGGGCGAGGCTATGGCTACACCTTC. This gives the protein CASSPRTGRGYGYTF.